This TCR beta chain was recovered during a study of T cell clonality in common variable immunodeficiency. Notes on the study in general: Compared with controls, CVID subjects had fewer shared TCRbeta clones.

This clone has a count of ten or more. Its antigen is unidentified. The DNA ends 3 residues before the CDR3 does, and the rest of the CDR3 is filled in from the germline J gene. Equal genomic DNA amounts from CVID and control samples were sequenced. Some clones are missing from TCRdb's copy, which holds only in-frame ones; the method was immunoSEQ multiplex PCR. The specimen gives some 38,000 clones without singletons; the ten biggest hold approximately 0.94%. Germline values: CDR1 DFQATT, CDR2 SNEGSKA (reference sequence). The CDR3 length is 13 residues. Trimming took off 0 bases at V and 6 bases at J, with 9 bases between the two ends.

The source is a person aged 18 to 70 in good health. V is TRBV20-1 and J is TRBJ1-5; D remains ambiguous. The sequenced sample consisted of peripheral blood mononuclear cells. The CDR3 DNA, read in part, is TGCAGTGCTAGAGAATTCTATAGTCAGCCC. It encodes CSAREFYSQP. Given in full, the CDR3 is CSAREFYSQPQHF.